Listed here are 4 T cell receptor beta chains from one sample, sequenced in a study of PD-1 blockade in classical Hodgkin lymphoma. Method: immunoSEQ multiplex PCR; TCRdb's copy keeps in-frame clones and lacks some. In the table there are approximately 25,000 clones, around 63% of which are singletons. All trial patients relapsed after autologous stem cell transplantation. The input for sequencing was peripheral blood mononuclear cells (PBMCs), taken at baseline. These receptors all stem from a human donor with classical Hodgkin lymphoma.

The V call is TRBV2, the J call TRBJ2-3; 7 nucleotides align to TRBD2. V was pared by 4 bases and J by 0 bases, with 7 bases of the junction left unmatched. CDR1 and CDR2 (germline): SNHLY, FYNNEI. The CDR3 loop spans 16 amino acids. The CDR3 sequence: CASSVVSGESTDTQYF. CDR3 DNA: TGTGCCAGCAGTGTGGTCAGCGGGGAGAGCACAGATACGCAGTATTTT.

Regarding this clone: Distinct nucleotide sequences in the sample also encode this CDR3. Written as DNA, the CDR3 is TGTGCCAGCAGTTACCCCGAGCAGTACTTC. Amino acids: CASSYPEQYF. V gene TRBV6-5 combines with J gene TRBJ2-7; D is unclear. CDR1 and CDR2 from the germline V gene are MNHEY and SVGAGI. V shed 2 bases and J shed 6 bases, with 2 bases lying between them. The CDR3 has 10 amino acids.

This clone was counted once. The V gene is TRBV7-8, the J gene TRBJ2-1, with 9 bases matching TRBD2. CDR3 size: 14 residues. The V segment lost 5 bases and the J segment 10 bases; nucleotides outside the gene matches: 9. The V gene's germline CDR1 is SGHVS and CDR2 FQNEAQ. CDR3 amino acids: CASSHAGGVGEQFF. The CDR3, as DNA: TGTGCCAGCAGCCATGCGGGGGGGGTCGGCGAGCAGTTCTTC.

The chain couples TRBV27 to TRBJ2-5; 10 nucleotides agree with TRBD1. The J call may be in error: the DNA end matches TRBJ2-7 better. The CDR3 totals 14 residues. The germline V gene encodes CDR1 MNHEY and CDR2 SMNVEV (reference sequence). The CDR3 sequence: CASRGQGEFYEQYF. Written as DNA, the CDR3 is TGTGCCAGCAGAGGACAGGGGGAATTCTACGAGCAGTACTTC.